These T cell receptor beta chains were read from a single sample in a study of PD-1 blockade in classical Hodgkin lymphoma. The table came from immunoSEQ multiplex PCR; TCRdb's copy has only in-frame clones and leaves some out. The data contain roughly 96,000 clones, approximately 92% of them singletons. The material sequenced was peripheral blood mononuclear cells (PBMCs), taken before the second cycle of nivolumab. The receptors here all came from a human donor with classical Hodgkin lymphoma. CDR3s leave out the opening cysteine and the closing phenylalanine or tryptophan.

cdr3_length: 13
v_call: TRBV6-5
cdr3_aa: ASSVLAGPYNEQF

cdr3_length: 12
v_call: TRBV28
cdr3_aa: ASSSPDRRNTIY

cdr3_length: 12
v_call: TRBV19
cdr3_aa: ASSIGYATGELF

cdr3_length: 16
v_call: TRBV13
cdr3_aa: ASSLVGGREGQNTEAF

cdr3_length: 12
v_call: TRBV28
cdr3_aa: ASRPDRGPTEAF

cdr3_length: 10
v_call: TRBV5-6
cdr3_aa: ASSLSVETQY

cdr3_length: 10
v_call: TRBV29-1
cdr3_aa: SVGGGADTQY

cdr3_length: 10
v_call: TRBV6-6
cdr3_aa: ASSYAAEPQH

cdr3_length: 14
v_call: TRBV18
cdr3_aa: ASSPPTGDSNYGYT

cdr3_length: 14
v_call: TRBV11-3
cdr3_aa: ASSLGQGSHYNEQF

cdr3_length: 12
v_call: TRBV7-9
cdr3_aa: ASSPLLWADTQY

cdr3_length: 15
v_call: TRBV9
cdr3_aa: ASSARAGTPSTDTQY

cdr3_length: 12
v_call: TRBV6-1
cdr3_aa: ASKPGQGNQPQH

cdr3_length: 15
v_call: TRBV6-1
cdr3_aa: ASSELAGTGLGEKLF

cdr3_length: 12
v_call: TRBV5-1
cdr3_aa: ASQLEGSYNEQF

cdr3_length: 11
v_call: TRBV5-8
cdr3_aa: ASRWASGYEQY

cdr3_length: 14
v_call: TRBV4-1
cdr3_aa: ASSQGSGGAADTQY

cdr3_length: 11
v_call: TRBV27
cdr3_aa: ASSSTQRYEQY

cdr3_length: 13
v_call: TRBV6-5
cdr3_aa: ASSYSIITGSEQY

cdr3_length: 13
v_call: TRBV19
cdr3_aa: ASSPAWTGSNEQY

cdr3_length: 16
v_call: TRBV5-1
cdr3_aa: ASSSVPGLAGGGYEQY

cdr3_length: 13
v_call: TRBV5-4
cdr3_aa: ASSLVGTGPYEQY

cdr3_length: 11
v_call: TRBV11-2
cdr3_aa: ASTRGGVFEQY

cdr3_length: 9
v_call: TRBV2
cdr3_aa: ASSQEYEQY

cdr3_length: 13
v_call: TRBV13
cdr3_aa: ASSHAGTEQETQY

cdr3_length: 10
v_call: TRBV28
cdr3_aa: ASSKTLDEQF

cdr3_length: 14
v_call: TRBV13
cdr3_aa: ASSLGGVEYQETQY

cdr3_length: 13
v_call: TRBV7-9
cdr3_aa: ASSRWDSRDNEQF

cdr3_length: 9
v_call: TRBV10-2
cdr3_aa: ASSDREKLF

cdr3_length: 12
v_call: TRBV5-1
cdr3_aa: ASSLELGAYEQY

cdr3_length: 13
v_call: TRBV19
cdr3_aa: ASSIVPGGNQPQH

cdr3_length: 11
v_call: TRBV6-1
cdr3_aa: ASRAELHQPQH

cdr3_length: 13
v_call: TRBV19
cdr3_aa: ASTTSATENYGYT

cdr3_length: 11
v_call: TRBV10-3
cdr3_aa: ATLAEPDYEQY

cdr3_length: 12
v_call: TRBV28
cdr3_aa: ASSVPGQPWEQF

cdr3_length: 16
v_call: TRBV19
cdr3_aa: ASSPRTSGGLFAETQY

cdr3_length: 14
v_call: TRBV10-3
cdr3_aa: AISPGTVRSGNTIY

cdr3_length: 11
v_call: TRBV4-1
cdr3_aa: ASSSTQNQPQH

cdr3_length: 13
v_call: TRBV6-6
cdr3_aa: ASSYGRGYGEKLF

cdr3_length: 13
v_call: TRBV27
cdr3_aa: ASAPRGRGGNTIY

cdr3_length: 12
v_call: TRBV25-1
cdr3_aa: ASNRGIGTYEQY

cdr3_length: 11
v_call: TRBV7-8
cdr3_aa: ASTSIGSYEQY

cdr3_length: 15
v_call: TRBV7-7
cdr3_aa: ASSLYPPGRSYNEQF

cdr3_length: 14
v_call: TRBV19
cdr3_aa: ASSIERAAGYNEQF

cdr3_length: 14
v_call: TRBV13
cdr3_aa: ASSPTRGRMNTEAF